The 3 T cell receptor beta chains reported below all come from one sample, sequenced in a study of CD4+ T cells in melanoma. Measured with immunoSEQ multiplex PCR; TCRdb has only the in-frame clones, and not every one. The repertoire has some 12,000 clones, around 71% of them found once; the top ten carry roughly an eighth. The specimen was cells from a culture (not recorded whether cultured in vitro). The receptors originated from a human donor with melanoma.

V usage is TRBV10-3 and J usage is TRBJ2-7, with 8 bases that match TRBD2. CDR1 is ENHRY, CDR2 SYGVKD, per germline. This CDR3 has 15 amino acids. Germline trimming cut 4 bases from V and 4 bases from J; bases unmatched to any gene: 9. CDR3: CAISASGGHNYEQYF. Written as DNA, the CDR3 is TGTGCCATCAGTGCGAGCGGGGGTCACAATTACGAGCAGTACTTC.

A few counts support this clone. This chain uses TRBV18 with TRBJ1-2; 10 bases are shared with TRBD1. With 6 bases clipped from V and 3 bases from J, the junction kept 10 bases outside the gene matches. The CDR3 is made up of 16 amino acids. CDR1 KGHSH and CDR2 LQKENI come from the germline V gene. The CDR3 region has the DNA TGTGCCAGCTCCTCCGGGACAGGGGATCACCACTATGGCTACACCTTC. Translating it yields CASSSGTGDHHYGYTF.

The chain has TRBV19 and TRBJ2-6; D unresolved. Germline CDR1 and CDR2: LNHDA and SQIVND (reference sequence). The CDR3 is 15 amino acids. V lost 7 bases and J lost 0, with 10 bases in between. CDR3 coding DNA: TGTGCCAGTACTAAGGGTAGCTCTGGGGCCAACGTCCTGACTTTC. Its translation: CASTKGSSGANVLTF. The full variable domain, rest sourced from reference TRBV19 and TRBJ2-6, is DGGITQSPKYLFRKEGQNVTLSCEQNLNHDAMYWYRQDPGQGLRLIYYSQIVNDFQKGDIAEGYSVSREKKESFPLTVTSAQKNPTAFYLCASTKGSSGANVLTFGAGSRLTVL.